This T cell receptor (beta chain) was identified in a study of T cell changes during pregnancy in multiple sclerosis. This table comes from immunoSEQ multiplex PCR, and its TCRdb copy is limited to in-frame clones, with some not included. Found here are about 28,000 clones, 90% to 95% of them singletons; the top ten hold under 8%. The sequence was obtained from a female donor with multiple sclerosis, enrolled in a pregnancy study. Source: CD8+ T cells from peripheral blood mononuclear cells, taken before pregnancy.

CDR3 region: CASRKTPNTEAFF. The CDR3 DNA reads TGTGCCAGTAGGAAAACACCGAACACTGAAGCTTTCTTT. This chain joins TRBV19 and TRBJ1-1, with D unclear. The CDR3 contains 13 residues. Trimming pared 6 bases from V and 1 base from J, leaving 9 bases between. From germline, CDR1 is LNHDA and CDR2 SQIVND (reference sequence).